A single sample gave rise to the 28 T cell receptor beta chains below, sequenced in a study of shared clonotypes between healthy human individuals. Profiled with immunoSEQ multiplex PCR; TCRdb holds only in-frame clones, not every one. The table includes 2.5 million or so clones, 90% to 95% detected once. Sample: naive CD4+ T cells sorted from blood. Sample subset: CD45RA+ positively selected. Source of these receptors: a man between 18 and 35 years old in good health.

This clone was recorded once. The chain uses TRBV4-1 and TRBJ2-3; TRBD2 aligns across 12 bases. V lost 4 bases, J lost 1 base, and 6 bases stayed unmatched. The germline V gene has CDR1 MGHRA and CDR2 YSYEKL. This CDR3 region has 17 residues. CDR3 coding DNA: TGCGCCAGCAGCCTACTGTGGACTAGCGGGGGCACAGATACGCAGTATTTT. Its translation is CASSLLWTSGGTDTQYF.

This clone was recorded a few times. The rearrangement links TRBV2 to TRBJ2-5, with D hard to call. V was cut by 3 bases and J by 2 bases, with 4 bases left in between. The CDR3 sequence is 12 residues long. CDR1 SNHLY and CDR2 FYNNEI come from the germline V gene. CDR3 residues: CASSEVQETQYF. The CDR3 DNA reads TGTGCCAGCAGTGAGGTTCAAGAGACCCAGTACTTC. The whole variable domain, filled in from reference TRBV2 and TRBJ2-5, reads EPEVTQTPSHQVTQMGQEVILRCVPISNHLYFYWYRQILGQKVEFLVSFYNNEISEKSEIFDDQFSVERPDGSNFTLKIRSTKLEDSAMYFCASSEVQETQYFGPGTRLLVL.

The rearrangement uses TRBV5-4 and TRBJ1-2; D might be TRBD1 (6 bases). V was trimmed by 2 bases and J by 5 bases, leaving 13 bases between them. Germline V gives CDR1 SGHNT, CDR2 YYREEE (reference sequence). The CDR3 has 14 residues. The CDR3, as DNA: TGTGCCAGCAGCTTTAACGGACAGTGGTATGGCTACACCTTC. Protein sequence: CASSFNGQWYGYTF.

This chain connects TRBV10-3 to TRBJ2-3; unclear D gene. Trimming pared 6 bases from V and 0 bases from J, leaving 13 bases between. Germline CDR1 is ENHRY and CDR2 is SYGVKD. The CDR3 runs to 15 residues. In DNA, the CDR3 is TGTGCCATCAGGTCCAGGCCCGGGAGCACAGATACGCAGTATTTT. It encodes CAIRSRPGSTDTQYF.

This chain connects TRBV7-9 to TRBJ2-1, with 16 positions matching TRBD2. The germline V gene encodes CDR1 SEHNR and CDR2 FQNEAQ (reference sequence). There are 17 residues in the CDR3. V trimming: 5 bases; J trimming: 8 bases; junction bases outside the gene matches: 9. CDR3 protein: CASSPPGTSGRAYEQFF. The CDR3 DNA sequence: TGTGCCAGCAGCCCTCCCGGGACTAGCGGGAGGGCCTATGAGCAGTTCTTC.

The chain combines TRBV6-5 with TRBJ1-2; TRBD1 might be the D (5 bases). Trimming stripped 6 bases from V and 4 bases from J, with 18 bases between. The CDR3 is 15 amino acids. Germline lookup yields CDR1 MNHEY and CDR2 SVGAGI. The CDR3 sequence is CASRLGPSGSYGYTF. The DNA for the CDR3 is TGTGCCAGCAGGTTGGGACCCTCTGGCAGCTATGGCTACACCTTC.

The V and J genes are TRBV6-5 and TRBJ2-3; no reliable D call. CDR1 MNHEY and CDR2 SVGAGI come from the germline V gene. V was cut by 0 bases and J by 2 bases, with 12 bases left in between. The CDR3 consists of 16 residues. CDR3 nucleotides: TGTGCCAGCAGTTACTCCCCTACGAGGAACACAGATACGCAGTATTTT. Translation gives CASSYSPTRNTDTQYF.

The V gene is TRBV28, the J gene TRBJ2-3; the D is unclear. Germline assignment: CDR1 MDHEN and CDR2 SYDVKM. The CDR3 sequence is 14 residues long. V dropped 4 bases and J dropped 2 bases, with 10 bases sitting between them. In DNA form, the CDR3 reads TGTGCCAGCAGTTCCCCCGGTCACACAGATACGCAGTATTTT. The encoded protein is CASSSPGHTDTQYF.

Comments on this clone: Other DNA sequences in the same sample also yield this CDR3. The V gene is TRBV9, the J gene TRBJ2-1; 7 bases fit TRBD2. J was trimmed by 1 base and V by 0 bases; bases with no gene match: 1. Germline lookup yields CDR1 SGDLS and CDR2 YYNGEE. This CDR3 has 15 residues. This CDR3 reads CASSVDSGSYNEQFF. The CDR3 coding sequence is TGTGCCAGCAGCGTAGATAGCGGGTCCTACAATGAGCAGTTCTTC.

The V and J genes are TRBV19 and TRBJ1-5; 10 bases are a match to TRBD1. Germline V gene data show CDR1 as LNHDA and CDR2 as SQIVND (reference sequence). The CDR3 covers 16 residues. V was pared by 4 bases and J by 2 bases, with 5 bases of the junction left unmatched. The CDR3 loop is CASSTWDRGGNQPQHF. The CDR3, as DNA: TGTGCCAGTAGTACCTGGGACAGGGGAGGCAATCAGCCCCAGCATTTT.

The chain carries TRBV29-1 and TRBJ2-3; TRBD1 might be the D (6 bases). The germline V and J ends were trimmed by 2 bases and 14 bases, with 17 bases remaining between them. The CDR3 is 12 residues long. Germline loops: CDR1 SQVTM, CDR2 ANQGSEA. CDR3 in DNA: TGCAGCGTTGAATTACCAGGGGCGGGTCGGTATTTT. Residues: CSVELPGAGRYF.

The rearrangement links TRBV27 to TRBJ1-4, with D perhaps TRBD1 (6 bases). There are 14 residues in the CDR3. The germline gives CDR1 MNHEY, CDR2 SMNVEV (reference sequence). V dropped 6 bases and J dropped 8 bases, with 16 bases sitting between them. Here the CDR3 reads CASSQVARGEKLFF. The CDR3, as DNA: TGTGCCAGCAGCCAAGTCGCCAGGGGCGAAAAACTGTTTTTT.

The chain uses TRBV19 and TRBJ1-5; D unresolved. Per germline, CDR1 LNHDA and CDR2 SQIVND (reference sequence). This CDR3 comprises 15 residues. Trimming pared 2 bases from V and 3 bases from J, leaving 11 bases between. CDR3 in DNA: TGTGCCAGTAGTATATTAGCATTCGTCAATCAGCCCCAGCATTTT. Residues: CASSILAFVNQPQHF.

The chain has TRBV4-2 and TRBJ1-4, with 8 bases lining up with TRBD1. Trimming removed 2 bases from V and 7 bases from J; junction bases left unmatched: 6. The germline CDR1 and CDR2 sequences are LGHNA and YNFKEQ. This CDR3 has 15 amino acids. In DNA form, the CDR3 reads TGTGCCAGCAGCCAACGGGCAGGGGGCAGTGAAAAACTGTTTTTT. It is translated as CASSQRAGGSEKLFF.

The chain couples TRBV7-3 to TRBJ2-4, with 8 bases identical to TRBD2. J gave up 6 bases and V 5 bases, and 9 bases lay outside the gene matches. The length of the CDR3 is 15 residues. Germline assignment: CDR1 SGHTA and CDR2 FQGTGA. Here the CDR3 reads CASSPRGGWRNIQYF. CDR3 bases: TGTGCCAGCAGCCCTCGGGGGGGCTGGCGAAACATTCAGTACTTC.

This clone was recorded only once. The chain couples TRBV28 to TRBJ1-5; 8 positions match TRBD1. Germline CDR1 reads MDHEN; CDR2 reads SYDVKM. This CDR3 has 15 residues. J gave up 6 bases and V 6 bases, and 10 bases lay outside the gene matches. CDR3 loop: CASRWTGSRGQPQHF. The CDR3 DNA is TGTGCCAGCAGGTGGACAGGGAGCCGGGGTCAGCCCCAGCATTTT.

The rearrangement links TRBV2 to TRBJ2-5, with D possibly being TRBD2 (5 bases). V shed 2 bases and J shed 1 base, with 17 bases lying between them. This CDR3 spans 17 amino acids. Germline V lookup: CDR1 SNHLY, CDR2 FYNNEI. Here the CDR3 reads CASSETRASYTQETQYF. The CDR3 DNA sequence: TGTGCCAGCAGTGAAACTAGGGCTAGCTATACCCAAGAGACCCAGTACTTC.

The chain links TRBV4-3 to TRBJ2-7; TRBD2 aligns across 7 bases. The CDR3 has 15 amino acids. J lost 0 bases, V lost 0 bases, and 2 bases had no gene match. The germline gives CDR1 LGHNA, CDR2 YSLEER. The CDR3 protein is CASSQEWGGSYEQYF. Written as DNA, the CDR3 is TGCGCCAGCAGCCAAGAGTGGGGGGGCTCCTACGAGCAGTACTTC.

The chain recombines TRBV21-1 with TRBJ1-2; no DNA check was done on the table's D call, TRBD1. TRBV21-1 is deemed a pseudogene. The CDR3 covers 15 residues. CDR3 sequence (DNA): TGTGCCAGCCCCCAGGCAGGGGCGCAAAACTATGGCTACACCTTC. Protein sequence: CASPQAGAQNYGYTF.

There are a few counts of this clone. This same CDR3 is encoded by further DNA sequences in the sample. This chain links TRBV10-3 with TRBJ2-2, with D perhaps TRBD2 (6 bases). Trimming pared 3 bases from V and 5 bases from J, leaving 7 bases between. Germline V gene sequence: CDR1 ENHRY, CDR2 SYGVKD. This CDR3 is 13 amino acids long. The CDR3 spells CAISDRGTGELFF. The CDR3 region has the DNA TGTGCCATCAGTGATCGGGGGACCGGGGAGCTGTTTTTT.

V and J are TRBV10-3 and TRBJ2-5; 10 nucleotides agree with TRBD2. The CDR3 loop spans 14 amino acids. V shed 10 bases and J 2 bases; nucleotides not matched to a gene: 7. Germline V CDR1 and CDR2: ENHRY, SYGVKD. CDR3 region: CATTPSGGQETQYF. The CDR3 nucleotides are TGTGCCACGACGCCTAGCGGGGGACAAGAGACCCAGTACTTC.

The rearrangement joins TRBV28 to TRBJ1-6; 8 bases match TRBD1. The CDR3 is 16 residues long. Germline trimming cut 7 bases from V and 9 bases from J; bases unmatched to any gene: 14. CDR1 is MDHEN and CDR2 is SYDVKM in the germline V gene. CDR3 bases: TGTGCCAGCATAGAGCATCGGACAGGGCCAAGTTCACCCCTCCACTTT. Residues: CASIEHRTGPSSPLHF.

This chain joins TRBV6-5 and TRBJ1-2; a possible D gene is TRBD1 (5 bases). The CDR3 is 13 amino acids. The germline V gene encodes CDR1 MNHEY and CDR2 SVGAGI. V lost 7 bases and J lost 8, with 17 bases in between. The CDR3 protein is CASTGRRGEGYTF. The CDR3 nucleotides are TGTGCCAGCACCGGACGGAGGGGCGAGGGCTACACCTTC.

The rearrangement uses TRBV27 and TRBJ1-6, with D unclear. V was clipped by 6 bases and J by 0 bases, with 9 bases between them. This CDR3 has 15 residues. The germline CDR1 and CDR2 sequences are MNHEY and SMNVEV (reference sequence). The CDR3 bases are TGTGCCAGCAGAACATCCTTCTCCTATAATTCACCCCTCCACTTT. It codes for CASRTSFSYNSPLHF.

This clone was seen just once. The sample carries other DNA sequences with the same CDR3. The DNA for the CDR3 is TGTGCCAGCTCACCGACAGGGGGCGAGTCACCCCTCCACTTT. It translates to CASSPTGGESPLHF. This chain links TRBV18 with TRBJ1-6; 10 bases are a match to TRBD1. The CDR3 runs 14 residues. With 3 bases clipped from V and 10 bases from J, the junction kept 3 bases outside the gene matches. Germline lookup yields CDR1 KGHSH and CDR2 LQKENI.

V usage is TRBV4-3 and J usage is TRBJ2-5, with 8 bases identical to TRBD2. The closer fit of TRBJ2-7 to the DNA end suggests the J call may be wrong. This CDR3 is 15 amino acids long. Germline CDR1 is LGHNA and CDR2 is YSLEER. The CDR3 DNA follows: TGCGCCAGCAGCCAAGGGCCTAGCGGGTCCTACGAGCAGTACTTC. Amino acid sequence: CASSQGPSGSYEQYF.

This chain uses TRBV5-4 with TRBJ2-5; D possibly corresponds to TRBD2 (5 bases). Germline CDR1 is SGHNT and CDR2 is YYREEE (reference sequence). Trimming removed 0 bases from V and 3 bases from J, with 9 bases in between. The CDR3 extends over 14 amino acids. This CDR3 is CASSLGTGEETQYF. The CDR3 DNA follows: TGTGCCAGCAGCTTGGGGACTGGTGAAGAGACCCAGTACTTC.

The chain carries TRBV19 and TRBJ1-2, with D possibly being TRBD1 (6 bases). Trimming removed 5 bases at V and 6 bases at J, with 13 bases between. Germline V CDR1 and CDR2: LNHDA, SQIVND (reference sequence). The CDR3 is made up of 13 amino acids. The CDR3 protein is CASSEQTGNGYTF. In nucleotides, the CDR3 is TGTGCCAGTAGTGAGCAAACAGGGAATGGCTACACCTTC.